Below, 20 T cell receptor beta chains from the same sample are listed, as sequenced in a study of CD8+ T cells in alopecia areata. Reverse transcription of extracted RNA yielded cDNA, which provided the sequencing template. Produced via immunoSEQ multiplex PCR; TCRdb's table is partial and in-frame only. The sample lists roughly 200,000 clones, almost 65% occurring once. The sequenced sample was CD4+ T cells sorted from blood, obtained at week 0. The receptors originated from a human donor with alopecia areata.

The chain combines TRBV14 with TRBJ2-1; maybe TRBD2 (6 bases). The V gene lost 0 bases and the J gene lost 10 bases, with 10 bases spanning the gap. The CDR3 has 13 residues. Germline CDR1 reads SGHDN; CDR2 reads FVKESK. DNA for the CDR3: TGTGCCAGCAGCCAAGATTTGGGAGGAGAGCAGTTCTTC. Its translation: CASSQDLGGEQFF.

This clone was counted between two and nine times. V gene TRBV2 combines with J gene TRBJ2-6; D gene ambiguous. V was trimmed by 6 bases and J by 0 bases, leaving 3 bases between them. The CDR3 spans 13 residues. Germline CDR1 and CDR2: SNHLY and FYNNEI. For the CDR3, the DNA is TGTGCCAGCAGCCCCTCTGGGGCCAACGTCCTGACTTTC. Its protein product is CASSPSGANVLTF.

The chain recombines TRBV30 with TRBJ1-4; D is unresolved. In germline, CDR1 is GTSNPN, CDR2 SVGIG (reference sequence). The V and J ends lost 0 bases and 5 bases respectively, with 7 bases between them. This CDR3 contains 13 residues. The CDR3 sequence is CAWSVGMNEKLFF. In DNA, the CDR3 is TGTGCCTGGAGTGTCGGCATGAATGAAAAACTGTTTTTT.

This chain joins TRBV29-1 and TRBJ2-1; possible D gene TRBD1, 5 bases. Looked up from germline, CDR1 is SQVTM and CDR2 is ANQGSEA. The CDR3 is 15 amino acids. The V end lost 4 bases, the J end lost 0 bases, and 13 bases lay between the germline ends. This chain's CDR3 is CSVVLGQGSYNEQFF. In DNA form, the CDR3 reads TGCAGCGTTGTTTTGGGGCAGGGCTCCTACAATGAGCAGTTCTTC.

The V call is TRBV29-1, the J call TRBJ2-7, with TRBD2 matching over 8 bases. This CDR3 has 15 amino acids. Per germline, CDR1 SQVTM and CDR2 ANQGSEA. With 6 bases clipped from V and 1 base from J, the junction kept 11 bases outside the gene matches. The chain's CDR3 is CSVASLTSASYEQYF. The CDR3 nucleotides are TGCAGCGTGGCATCTCTGACTAGCGCATCCTACGAGCAGTACTTC.

This clone was counted at least ten times. The V call is TRBV7-6, the J call TRBJ2-2; the D gene is possibly TRBD2 (6 bases). CDR3 length: 16 residues. V lost 1 base and J 3 bases, leaving 12 bases between the germline ends. CDR1 is SGHVS, CDR2 FNYEAQ, per germline. In DNA, the CDR3 is TGTGCCAGCAGCTTAGGGACTAAGCTTTACACCGGGGAGCTGTTTTTT. As protein: CASSLGTKLYTGELFF. The full variable domain, completed using reference TRBV7-6 and TRBJ2-2, is GAGVSQSPRYKVTKRGQDVALRCDPISGHVSLYWYRQALGQGPEFLTYFNYEAQQDKSGLPNDRFSAERPEGSISTLTIQRTEQRDSAMYRCASSLGTKLYTGELFFGEGSRLTVL.

V and J are TRBV25-1 and TRBJ2-1; tentatively, D is TRBD1 (5 bases). V dropped 2 bases and J dropped 7 bases, with 12 bases sitting between them. The CDR3 runs to 14 residues. CDR1 is MGHDK and CDR2 is SYGVNS in the germline V gene. The CDR3 is CASSEPGPGNEQFF. As DNA, the CDR3 is TGTGCCAGCAGTGAACCAGGGCCAGGAAATGAGCAGTTCTTC.

This clone was seen only once. V gene TRBV6-6 combines with J gene TRBJ2-1, with a tentative D call TRBD1 (6 bases). Germline CDR1 and CDR2: MNHNY and SVGAGI (reference sequence). The CDR3 has 13 amino acids. V was trimmed by 10 bases and J by 5 bases, leaving 15 bases between them. The CDR3 DNA follows: TGTGCCACTTACAGGGTTCTCGACAATGAGCAGTTCTTC. Translation gives CATYRVLDNEQFF.

The V gene is TRBV25-1, the J gene TRBJ1-6; D not resolved. Germline loops: CDR1 MGHDK, CDR2 SYGVNS. V lost 6 bases, J lost 5 bases, and 11 bases lay in between. The CDR3 runs 14 residues. CDR3 coding DNA: TGTGCCAGCAGACAAAACACTGATAATTCACCCCTCCACTTT. Encoded protein: CASRQNTDNSPLHF.

This clone was detected only a few times. The chain joins TRBV27 to TRBJ2-7, with 12 bases fitting TRBD2. The CDR3 sequence is 17 residues long. CDR1 is MNHEY and CDR2 is SMNVEV in the germline V gene (reference sequence). The V segment lost 2 bases and the J segment 4 bases; nucleotides outside the gene matches: 9. The CDR3 region is CASSLIPTSGGRYEQYF. Here the CDR3 DNA reads TGTGCCAGCAGTTTAATTCCTACTAGCGGGGGGCGGTACGAGCAGTACTTC.

The chain has TRBV4-3 and TRBJ2-7; 7 bases are a match to TRBD1. Looked up from germline, CDR1 is LGHNA and CDR2 is YSLEER. CDR3 length: 17 amino acids. Germline trimming cut 0 bases from V and 2 bases from J; bases unmatched to any gene: 10. The CDR3 DNA sequence: TGCGCCAGCAGCCAAGATCTTTTGTACAGGGGAACCTACGAGCAGTACTTC. This encodes CASSQDLLYRGTYEQYF.

The sample holds many counts of this clone. This chain connects TRBV28 to TRBJ1-2; TRBD1 matches 7 bases. The germline CDR1 and CDR2 sequences are MDHEN and SYDVKM. J was trimmed by 8 bases and V by 10 bases; bases with no gene match: 10. The CDR3 extends over 12 amino acids. The CDR3 nucleotides read TGTGCCACCCTACCGGGACAGCAGGGCTACACCTTC. It specifies CATLPGQQGYTF.

This clone was observed a few times. CDR3 region: CSVQRNTEAFF. CDR3 nucleotides: TGCAGCGTTCAACGAAACACTGAAGCTTTCTTT. The chain has TRBV29-1 and TRBJ1-1; D not certain. Germline V gene data show CDR1 as SQVTM and CDR2 as ANQGSEA. The CDR3 is 11 amino acids. Trimming removed 5 bases at V and 2 bases at J, with 6 bases between.

The CDR3 DNA is TGCGCCAGCAGCTTGGGTTCTCGCATGAACACTGAAGCTTTCTTT. Its translation: CASSLGSRMNTEAFF. The gene calls are TRBV5-1 and TRBJ1-1; D not certain. CDR1 is SGHRS, CDR2 YFSETQ, per germline. The CDR3 spans 15 residues. Trimming took 0 bases from V and 0 from J, leaving 9 bases between them.

V is TRBV27 and J is TRBJ1-5; D is uncertain. The CDR3 totals 15 residues. Trimming took 0 bases from V and 6 from J, leaving 12 bases between them. Germline values: CDR1 MNHEY, CDR2 SMNVEV (reference sequence). The CDR3 DNA follows: TGTGCCAGCAGTTTATCGACACGACTGAGTCAGCCCCAGCATTTT. Its protein product is CASSLSTRLSQPQHF.

This clone was seen more than once but under ten times. The chain uses TRBV9 and TRBJ1-2; D unresolved. Trimming took 3 bases from V and 6 from J, leaving 15 bases between them. The CDR3 length is 14 residues. Germline loops: CDR1 SGDLS, CDR2 YYNGEE. This CDR3 is CASSAGPSRNGYTF. The CDR3 region has the DNA TGTGCCAGCAGCGCCGGGCCAAGTAGGAATGGCTACACCTTC.

The rearrangement joins TRBV6-6 to TRBJ1-1; D unresolved. CDR3 length: 12 amino acids. In germline, CDR1 is MNHNY, CDR2 SVGAGI (reference sequence). Between the trimmed V and J ends, which lost 6 bases and 8 bases, there was a span of 13 bases. DNA of the CDR3: TGTGCCAGCAGCCGCCTCGGAGCGGAAGCTTTCTTT. Translated: CASSRLGAEAFF.

The gene calls are TRBV11-2 and TRBJ2-7, with D uncertain. The CDR3 consists of 13 residues. Germline V CDR1 and CDR2: SGHAT, FQNNGV. V was cut by 1 base and J by 3 bases, with 7 bases left in between. The CDR3 reads CASSLALYYEQYF. The CDR3 DNA is TGTGCCAGCAGCTTAGCCTTGTACTACGAGCAGTACTTC.

In this sample, this clone turned up a few times. The rearrangement links TRBV7-9 to TRBJ1-1; D is uncertain. V was clipped by 0 bases and J by 0 bases, with 2 bases between them. This CDR3 has 13 amino acids. CDR1 and CDR2 (germline): SEHNR, FQNEAQ (reference sequence). CDR3 amino acids: CASSLALNTEAFF. The CDR3 coding sequence is TGTGCCAGCAGCTTAGCCCTGAACACTGAAGCTTTCTTT. The whole variable domain, remainder taken from reference TRBV7-9 and TRBJ1-1, is DTGVSQNPRHKITKRGQNVTFRCDPISEHNRLYWYRQTLGQGPEFLTYFQNEAQLEKSRLLSDRFSAERPKGSFSTLEIQRTEQGDSAMYLCASSLALNTEAFFGQGTRLTVV.

The chain couples TRBV29-1 to TRBJ2-2; 10 nucleotides match TRBD1. V lost 6 bases, J lost 4 bases, and 8 bases stayed unmatched. The CDR3 has 15 residues. Germline loops: CDR1 SQVTM, CDR2 ANQGSEA. This chain's CDR3 is CSVSRGQGSTGELFF. The CDR3 nucleotides are TGCAGCGTCTCACGGGGACAGGGGAGCACCGGGGAGCTGTTTTTT.